The rows below give T cell receptor beta chains drawn from one sample of a study of cytomegalovirus exposure and HLA in healthy donors. The data were produced by immunoSEQ multiplex PCR, yet TCRdb's version contains in-frame clones alone and is incomplete. This sample has some 150,000 clones, with roughly four fifths found just once. The sequencing sample was made of PBMCs. Receptors originate from a man aged 18 to 35 in good health and CMV-seropositive. Each CDR3 is given with its conserved first and last residue. D genes are given only for firm matches. Clone size appears in some rows only: once, few, many, or a class for an expanded clone.

D gene: -; J gene: TRBJ2-1; clone size: -; V gene: TRBV29-1; CDR3 DNA: TGCAGCACTGCCCGACAGGATGAGCAGTTCTTC; CDR3 protein: CSTARQDEQFF
D gene: TRBD2; J gene: TRBJ2-1; clone size: -; V gene: TRBV19; CDR3 DNA: TGTGCCAGTACCGACAACTCCGGGACAGGACTAGCGGGAGACAATGAGCAGTTCTTC; CDR3 protein: CASTDNSGTGLAGDNEQFF
D gene: -; J gene: TRBJ2-7; clone size: -; V gene: TRBV7-7; CDR3 DNA: TGTGCTAGCAGCTTAGCTGGGCAGTCCTACGAGCAGTACTTC; CDR3 protein: CASSLAGQSYEQYF
D gene: TRBD1; J gene: TRBJ1-2; clone size: -; V gene: TRBV6-5; CDR3 DNA: TGTGCCAGCAGAAGACCGGGACAGGCCTATGGCTACACCTTC; CDR3 protein: CASRRPGQAYGYTF
D gene: -; J gene: TRBJ1-5; clone size: few; V gene: TRBV19; CDR3 DNA: TGTGCCGGAGGGGTTAGCAATCAGCCCCAGCATTTT; CDR3 protein: CAGGVSNQPQHF
D gene: -; J gene: TRBJ2-1; clone size: -; V gene: TRBV6-4; CDR3 DNA: TGTGCCAGCTCGAGTTATCGGGGTCCGGGAGTGGAGGTCAATGAGCAGTTCTTC; CDR3 protein: CASSSYRGPGVEVNEQFF
D gene: -; J gene: TRBJ2-2; clone size: -; V gene: TRBV2; CDR3 DNA: TGTGCCAGCAGTGTTCTAGCGCCGGGGGCCGGGGAGCTGTTTTTT; CDR3 protein: CASSVLAPGAGELFF
D gene: TRBD1; J gene: TRBJ1-4; clone size: -; V gene: TRBV5-1; CDR3 DNA: TGCGCCACCAAAAAACAGGGGACTAATGAAAAACTGTTTTTT; CDR3 protein: CATKKQGTNEKLFF
D gene: -; J gene: TRBJ2-7; clone size: -; V gene: TRBV14; CDR3 DNA: TGTGCCAGCAGCCAAGATGTGAGATTGGGCGACTACGAGCAGTACTTC; CDR3 protein: CASSQDVRLGDYEQYF
D gene: TRBD1; J gene: TRBJ2-7; clone size: -; V gene: TRBV28; CDR3 DNA: TGTGCCAGCATGGTTACCGGGACAGCATACGAGCAGTACTTC; CDR3 protein: CASMVTGTAYEQYF
D gene: -; J gene: TRBJ2-3; clone size: -; V gene: TRBV5-4; CDR3 DNA: TGTGCCAGCAGCTTGTCTAGCACAGATACGCAGTATTTT; CDR3 protein: CASSLSSTDTQYF
D gene: TRBD2; J gene: TRBJ2-7; clone size: once; V gene: TRBV5-1; CDR3 DNA: TGCGCCAGCAGCTTACCGGGACTAGACGGCTACGAGCAGTACTTC; CDR3 protein: CASSLPGLDGYEQYF
D gene: -; J gene: TRBJ1-1; clone size: -; V gene: TRBV11-2; CDR3 DNA: TGTGCCAGCAGCTTGTGGGATCGCAGGGAATTCAATAGAGCTTTCTTT; CDR3 protein: CASSLWDRREFNRAFF
D gene: TRBD2; J gene: TRBJ2-7; clone size: -; V gene: TRBV18; CDR3 DNA: TGTGCCAGCTCGTTCGTGGAATCTAGCGGGATTACCCACGAGCAGTACTTC; CDR3 protein: CASSFVESSGITHEQYF
D gene: -; J gene: TRBJ2-3; clone size: -; V gene: TRBV5-1; CDR3 DNA: TGCGCCAGCAGCTTGGCCGTTTCAGGGAGCACAGATACGCAGTATTTT; CDR3 protein: CASSLAVSGSTDTQYF
D gene: -; J gene: TRBJ1-3; clone size: -; V gene: TRBV28; CDR3 DNA: TGTGCCAGCAGTTTCAACTCTGGAAACACCATATATTTT; CDR3 protein: CASSFNSGNTIYF
D gene: TRBD1; J gene: TRBJ1-1; clone size: few; V gene: TRBV4-1; CDR3 DNA: TGCGCCAGCAGCCAAATACTTCGGGACAGCGGGTCGGGAGCTTTCTTT; CDR3 protein: CASSQILRDSGSGAFF
D gene: -; J gene: TRBJ2-3; clone size: -; V gene: TRBV7-2; CDR3 DNA: TGTGCCAGCAGCTTAGGGGGGCCCTCAGCAGATACGCAGTATTTT; CDR3 protein: CASSLGGPSADTQYF
D gene: -; J gene: TRBJ1-1; clone size: -; V gene: TRBV7-3; CDR3 DNA: TGTGCCAGCAGCTTATATGGGGGGGCTGAAGCTTTCTTT; CDR3 protein: CASSLYGGAEAFF
D gene: -; J gene: TRBJ1-5; clone size: -; V gene: TRBV19; CDR3 DNA: TGTGCCAGTCAGGGGTTCGGTCAGCCCCAGCATTTT; CDR3 protein: CASQGFGQPQHF
D gene: TRBD1; J gene: TRBJ2-2; clone size: -; V gene: TRBV28; CDR3 DNA: TGTGCCAGCAGTTTACGGACAGGGGTCACCGGGGAGCTGTTTTTT; CDR3 protein: CASSLRTGVTGELFF
D gene: TRBD1; J gene: TRBJ1-1; clone size: -; V gene: TRBV5-1; CDR3 DNA: TGCGCCAGCACCGAGGGACAGGGCCACACTGAAGCTTTCTTT; CDR3 protein: CASTEGQGHTEAFF
D gene: -; J gene: TRBJ2-7; clone size: -; V gene: TRBV9; CDR3 DNA: TGTGCCAGCAGCGTAGACGGAGACTACGAGCAGTACTTC; CDR3 protein: CASSVDGDYEQYF
D gene: -; J gene: TRBJ2-7; clone size: few; V gene: TRBV2; CDR3 DNA: TGTGCCAGAAGTAGGGGAAGGACCTACGAGCAGTACTTC; CDR3 protein: CARSRGRTYEQYF
D gene: -; J gene: TRBJ1-1; clone size: -; V gene: TRBV7-9; CDR3 DNA: TGTTCCAGCAGGGACGACAGCGACAACACTGAAGCTTTCTTT; CDR3 protein: CSSRDDSDNTEAFF
D gene: TRBD2; J gene: TRBJ2-1; clone size: few; V gene: TRBV4-1; CDR3 DNA: TGCGCCAGCAGGGAGGGAGCGGGAGTGGGGGATGAGCAGTTCTTC; CDR3 protein: CASREGAGVGDEQFF
D gene: TRBD2; J gene: TRBJ2-1; clone size: -; V gene: TRBV2; CDR3 DNA: TGTGCCAGCAGAGAACTAGCGACATCCTACAATGAGCAGTTCTTC; CDR3 protein: CASRELATSYNEQFF
D gene: -; J gene: TRBJ1-5; clone size: -; V gene: TRBV15; CDR3 DNA: TGTGCCACCAGCAGAGACCCTGGATATCGGGTGAACAATCAGCCCCAGCATTTT; CDR3 protein: CATSRDPGYRVNNQPQHF
D gene: TRBD1; J gene: TRBJ1-5; clone size: -; V gene: TRBV29-1; CDR3 DNA: TGCAGCGGGAAGGGACACGGGACAGTCGGTCAGCCCCAGCATTTT; CDR3 protein: CSGKGHGTVGQPQHF
D gene: -; J gene: TRBJ1-1; clone size: -; V gene: TRBV10-3; CDR3 DNA: TGTGCCATCAGTGGCTTGGCGAGGGGGGGGAACACTGAAGCTTTCTTT; CDR3 protein: CAISGLARGGNTEAFF
D gene: -; J gene: TRBJ1-4; clone size: -; V gene: TRBV6-5; CDR3 DNA: TGTGCCAGCAGTTCCCTCGGACACACAACTAATGAAAAACTGTTTTTT; CDR3 protein: CASSSLGHTTNEKLFF
D gene: TRBD2; J gene: TRBJ2-7; clone size: -; V gene: TRBV7-2; CDR3 DNA: TGTGCCAGCAGCTTAGACCGGGGGGGAGAGCAGTACTTC; CDR3 protein: CASSLDRGGEQYF
D gene: -; J gene: TRBJ1-1; clone size: -; V gene: TRBV2; CDR3 DNA: TGTGCCAGCAGTGAACAGGGTTCGGAAGCTTTCTTT; CDR3 protein: CASSEQGSEAFF
D gene: -; J gene: TRBJ1-2; clone size: -; V gene: TRBV30; CDR3 DNA: TGTGCCTCCGCCGGGACACAACTTGGCTATGGCTACACCTTC; CDR3 protein: CASAGTQLGYGYTF
D gene: TRBD1; J gene: TRBJ2-2; clone size: once; V gene: TRBV9; CDR3 DNA: TGTGCCAGCAGCGTTGGGACAGGGAGGACCGGGGAGCTGTTTTTT; CDR3 protein: CASSVGTGRTGELFF
D gene: -; J gene: TRBJ2-1; clone size: once; V gene: TRBV15; CDR3 DNA: TGTGCCACCAGCGGGCGCTTGGGCTCCTACAATGAGCAGTTCTTC; CDR3 protein: CATSGRLGSYNEQFF
D gene: TRBD1; J gene: TRBJ2-7; clone size: -; V gene: TRBV4-2; CDR3 DNA: TGTGCCAGCAGCCAAGATCCGTTCGGACAGGGGGCCCTTTCCTACGAGCAGTACTTC; CDR3 protein: CASSQDPFGQGALSYEQYF
D gene: -; J gene: TRBJ2-5; clone size: -; V gene: TRBV6-5; CDR3 DNA: TGTGCCAGCACCGTCCTGACTAGAGGGCTGGAGACCCAGTACTTC; CDR3 protein: CASTVLTRGLETQYF
D gene: -; J gene: TRBJ1-1; clone size: -; V gene: TRBV5-1; CDR3 DNA: TGCGCCAGCAGCCAGCCAGGGAAGGCGAACACTGAAGCTTTCTTT; CDR3 protein: CASSQPGKANTEAFF
D gene: TRBD1; J gene: TRBJ1-3; clone size: -; V gene: TRBV2; CDR3 DNA: TGTGCCAGCAGTTCGGGACAGCCTCATGGAAACACCATATATTTT; CDR3 protein: CASSSGQPHGNTIYF
D gene: -; J gene: TRBJ2-1; clone size: -; V gene: TRBV5-1; CDR3 DNA: TGCGCCAGCAGCTTAAGAGCCCCCGCGGGGGAGCAGTTCTTC; CDR3 protein: CASSLRAPAGEQFF
D gene: -; J gene: TRBJ2-1; clone size: once; V gene: TRBV5-5; CDR3 DNA: TGTGCCAGCAGCTTGGACGACAGTTTGTACAATGAGCAGTTCTTC; CDR3 protein: CASSLDDSLYNEQFF
D gene: -; J gene: TRBJ1-5; clone size: few; V gene: TRBV6-5; CDR3 DNA: TGTGCCAGCTCGGGGGATAGCAATCAGCCCCAGCATTTT; CDR3 protein: CASSGDSNQPQHF
D gene: -; J gene: TRBJ1-2; clone size: -; V gene: TRBV4-1; CDR3 DNA: TGCGCCAGCAGCCAACCCGGACAGAGGGATTCTGGCTACACCTTC; CDR3 protein: CASSQPGQRDSGYTF
D gene: -; J gene: TRBJ2-1; clone size: -; V gene: TRBV25-1; CDR3 DNA: TGTGCCAGCACCCCCCCCCAGGGGATGGGGCTCTACAATGAGCAGTTCTTC; CDR3 protein: CASTPPQGMGLYNEQFF
D gene: -; J gene: TRBJ2-1; clone size: -; V gene: TRBV9; CDR3 DNA: TGTGCCAGCAGCGTAGTCCTAGCGAGCAATGAGCAGTTCTTC; CDR3 protein: CASSVVLASNEQFF
D gene: TRBD2; J gene: TRBJ2-2; clone size: -; V gene: TRBV25-1; CDR3 DNA: TGTGCCAGCAGTGCTCGCCTAGCGGGTTCCGGGGAGCTGTTTTTT; CDR3 protein: CASSARLAGSGELFF
D gene: TRBD1; J gene: TRBJ1-1; clone size: -; V gene: TRBV6-5; CDR3 DNA: TGTGCCACCTCGGACAGGTTGGACACTGAAGCTTTCTTT; CDR3 protein: CATSDRLDTEAFF
D gene: TRBD2; J gene: TRBJ2-7; clone size: -; V gene: TRBV6-1; CDR3 DNA: TGTGCCAGCAGATTACTAGCGGGAGTGTCGTACGAGCAGTACTTC; CDR3 protein: CASRLLAGVSYEQYF
D gene: -; J gene: TRBJ2-1; clone size: -; V gene: TRBV7-9; CDR3 DNA: TGTGCCAGCAGTCTTCAGGGTAACGCTCGTGATGAGCAGTTCTTC; CDR3 protein: CASSLQGNARDEQFF
D gene: -; J gene: TRBJ2-7; clone size: once; V gene: TRBV28; CDR3 DNA: TGTGCCAGCACGGGGAACGAGCAGTACTTC; CDR3 protein: CASTGNEQYF
D gene: TRBD1; J gene: TRBJ2-1; clone size: -; V gene: TRBV28; CDR3 DNA: TGTGCCAGCAGTGAATCTAAACTTTTTTCGGGACAGGGGAGGGGTGAGCAGTTCTTC; CDR3 protein: CASSESKLFSGQGRGEQFF